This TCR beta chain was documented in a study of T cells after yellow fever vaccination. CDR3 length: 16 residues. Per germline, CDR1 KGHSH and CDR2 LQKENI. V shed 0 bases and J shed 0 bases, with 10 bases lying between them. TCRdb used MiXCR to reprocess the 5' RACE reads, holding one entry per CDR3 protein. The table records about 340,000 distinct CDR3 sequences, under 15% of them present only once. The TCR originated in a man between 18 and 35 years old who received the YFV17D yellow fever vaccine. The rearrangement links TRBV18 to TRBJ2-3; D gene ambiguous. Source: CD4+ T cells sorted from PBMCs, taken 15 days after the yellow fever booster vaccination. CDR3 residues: CASSPPRFSSTDTQYF. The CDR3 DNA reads TGTGCCAGCTCACCACCGCGATTTTCTAGCACAGATACGCAGTATTTT.